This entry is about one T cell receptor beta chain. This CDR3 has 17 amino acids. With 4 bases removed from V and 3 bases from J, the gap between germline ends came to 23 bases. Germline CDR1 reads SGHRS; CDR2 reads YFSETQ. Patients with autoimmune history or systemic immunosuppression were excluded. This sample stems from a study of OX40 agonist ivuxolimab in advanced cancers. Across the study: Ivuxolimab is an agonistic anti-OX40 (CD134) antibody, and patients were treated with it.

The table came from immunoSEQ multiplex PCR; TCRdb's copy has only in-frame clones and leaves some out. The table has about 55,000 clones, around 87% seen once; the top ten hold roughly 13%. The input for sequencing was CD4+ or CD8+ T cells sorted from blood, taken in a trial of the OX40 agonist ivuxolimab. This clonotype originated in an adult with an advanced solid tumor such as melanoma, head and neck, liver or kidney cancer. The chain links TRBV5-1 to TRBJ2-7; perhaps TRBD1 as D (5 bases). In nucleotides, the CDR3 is TGCGCCAGCAGCCCCCGACAGACAGTATCGGCGAACTACGAGCAGTACTTC. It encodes CASSPRQTVSANYEQYF.